The 23 T cell receptor beta chains given below trace back to one sample, sequenced in a study of CD8 T cells in ankylosing spondylitis. General observations from the study: One TCR beta motif, made up of seven to nine highly homologous variants, appeared characteristic of ankylosing spondylitis blood.

In TCRdb, the 5' RACE reads were re-called with MiXCR into one record per CDR3 protein. The profile shows hundreds of thousands of distinct CDR3 sequences, approximately 26% of them singletons. These TCRs are of unknown antigen specificity. Material: blood, either unsorted or a sorted T cell fraction (not recorded which). The receptors shown here come from a male donor with ankylosing spondylitis.

The J gene is TRBJ1-1, the V gene TRBV3-1; D is possibly TRBD1 (5 bases). The germline V gene has CDR1 LGHDT and CDR2 YNNKEL (reference sequence). The V gene lost 6 bases and the J gene lost 2 bases, with 13 bases spanning the gap. CDR3 length: 14 amino acids. The CDR3 nucleotides are TGTGCCAGCAGTTCAATAGGGGTTAACACTGAAGCTTTCTTT. Residues: CASSSIGVNTEAFF.

The sample holds a few counts of this clonotype. This chain connects TRBV7-2 to TRBJ2-3, with 7 positions matching TRBD2. This CDR3 comprises 14 residues. The J segment lost 4 bases and the V segment lost 5 bases, leaving 6 bases of the junction unmatched. Germline values: CDR1 SGHTA, CDR2 FQGNSA. CDR3: CASSAWGGADTQYF. Written as DNA, the CDR3 is TGTGCCAGCAGCGCCTGGGGGGGAGCAGATACGCAGTATTTT.

The table lists this clonotype with a few counts. The chain couples TRBV3-1 to TRBJ1-2; D not certain. Trimming removed 4 bases at V and 1 base at J, with 13 bases between. The CDR3 is made up of 15 amino acids. Germline loops: CDR1 LGHDT, CDR2 YNNKEL (reference sequence). This CDR3 is CASSPERRFNYGYTF. The CDR3 DNA follows: TGTGCCAGCAGCCCGGAGCGAAGATTTAACTATGGCTACACCTTC. The whole variable domain, filled in from reference TRBV3-1 and TRBJ1-2, reads DTAVSQTPKYLVTQMGNDKSIKCEQNLGHDTMYWYKQDSKKFLKIMFSYNNKELIINETVPNRFSPKSPDKAHLNLHINSLELGDSAVYFCASSPERRFNYGYTFGSGTRLTVV.

This clonotype was recorded a few times. The chain recombines TRBV5-6 with TRBJ1-6; 8 nucleotides align to TRBD1. The CDR3 has 14 amino acids. The V gene end was trimmed by 1 base and the J gene end by 10 bases; junction bases not matched to a gene: 4. Germline CDR1 reads SGHDT; CDR2 reads YYEEEE. The CDR3 coding sequence is TGTGCCAGCAGCTTGCCAGGGGGCCACTCACCCCTCCACTTT. It specifies CASSLPGGHSPLHF. Drawing the rest from reference TRBV5-6 and TRBJ1-6, the complete variable domain is DAGVTQSPTHLIKTRGQQVTLRCSPKSGHDTVSWYQQALGQGPQFIFQYYEEEERQRGNFPDRFSGHQFPNYSSELNVNALLLGDSALYLCASSLPGGHSPLHFGNGTRLTVT.

This clonotype came up a few times. The V and J genes are TRBV5-1 and TRBJ2-1, with 8 bases identical to TRBD1. The trim removed 3 bases at V and 12 bases at J, leaving 5 bases unmatched. The length of the CDR3 is 12 residues. Germline values: CDR1 SGHRS, CDR2 YFSETQ. Written as DNA, the CDR3 is TGCGCCAGCAGCTGGGGACAGGAGGGGCAGTTCTTC. Translated, it gives CASSWGQEGQFF. The full variable domain, with the rest looked up from reference TRBV5-1 and TRBJ2-1, is KAGVTQTPRYLIKTRGQQVTLSCSPISGHRSVSWYQQTPGQGLQFLFEYFSETQRNKGNFPGRFSGRQFSNSRSEMNVSTLELGDSALYLCASSWGQEGQFFGPGTRLTVL.

The V and J genes are TRBV2 and TRBJ2-3, with D perhaps TRBD1 or TRBD2 (5 bases each). The CDR3 spans 13 residues. V lost 6 bases and J 6 bases, leaving 13 bases between the germline ends. CDR1 is SNHLY, CDR2 FYNNEI, per germline. The CDR3 region is CASSELRGDTQYF. Here the CDR3 DNA reads TGTGCCAGCAGCGAGTTGAGGGGCGATACGCAGTATTTT.

This chain links TRBV10-2 with TRBJ2-7; D perhaps matches TRBD1 (6 bases). The CDR3 is 14 residues long. Germline V CDR1 and CDR2: WSHSY, SAAADI. V was clipped by 5 bases and J by 4 bases, with 15 bases between them. The CDR3 spells CASSTGRRTYEQYF. In DNA form, the CDR3 reads TGCGCCAGCAGTACAGGGCGGCGGACGTACGAGCAGTACTTC.

The chain combines TRBV4-1 with TRBJ2-1; no reliable D call. There are 18 residues in the CDR3. The germline V and J ends were trimmed by 3 bases and 0 bases, with 18 bases remaining between them. CDR1 is MGHRA, CDR2 YSYEKL, per germline. The CDR3 is CASSHPPGGSSSYNEQFF. The CDR3 DNA reads as TGCGCCAGCAGCCACCCCCCGGGCGGATCAAGCTCCTACAATGAGCAGTTCTTC.

The chain employs TRBV12-3 or TRBV12-4 and TRBJ1-4; 7 nucleotides match TRBD1. The V gene end was trimmed by 6 bases and the J gene end by 3 bases; junction bases not matched to a gene: 7. CDR3 length: 15 residues. The CDR3 region has the DNA TGTGCCAGCAGGAAAGACAGGGATGCTAATGAAAAACTGTTTTTT. Protein: CASRKDRDANEKLFF.

This clonotype was detected only a few times. This chain links TRBV21-1 with TRBJ2-7. TRBV21-1 is shown as a pseudogene. The CDR3 totals 12 residues. The CDR3 here is CASSKVEGTGYF. CDR3 nucleotides: TGTGCCAGCAGCAAAGTAGAAGGTACGGGGTACTTC.

The V and J genes are TRBV6-1 and TRBJ2-1; no reliable D call. CDR1 is MNHNS and CDR2 is SASEGT in the germline V gene. V shed 4 bases and J shed 13 bases, with 11 bases lying between them. The CDR3 spans 11 residues. CDR3 amino acids: CASSVLELQFF. The CDR3 bases are TGTGCCAGCAGTGTTCTAGAGTTACAGTTCTTC.

This clonotype was counted a few times. The V gene is TRBV5-1, the J gene TRBJ2-5; TRBD2 matches 14 bases. Trimming at V came to 5 bases and at J to 0 bases, leaving 9 bases not matched to a gene. This CDR3 has 18 residues. Germline V gives CDR1 SGHRS, CDR2 YFSETQ. The CDR3 loop reads CASSGGLAGAMYQETQYF. The CDR3, as DNA: TGCGCCAGCAGTGGGGGACTAGCGGGAGCTATGTACCAAGAGACCCAGTACTTC.

This sequence joins TRBV6-1 and TRBJ1-4, with TRBD1 as a possible D gene (6 bases). The CDR3 covers 14 residues. V was trimmed by 1 base and J by 6 bases, leaving 9 bases between them. Germline V gene sequence: CDR1 MNHNS, CDR2 SASEGT. DNA of the CDR3: TGTGCCAGCAGTGAAGTGGCAGGGGATGAAAAACTGTTTTTT. It yields the protein CASSEVAGDEKLFF.

The rearrangement uses TRBV15 and TRBJ2-1; TRBD2 agrees at 7 bases. CDR3 length: 15 residues. Germline V gives CDR1 LNHNV, CDR2 YYDKDF (reference sequence). The ends lost 5 bases at V and 4 bases at J; junction bases unmatched: 8. CDR3 in DNA: TGTGCCACCAGCCCCCGCCTAGCGGAATACAATGAGCAGTTCTTC. Amino acids: CATSPRLAEYNEQFF.

The chain combines TRBV6-4 with TRBJ2-1; 10 bases map to TRBD1. V dropped 8 bases and J dropped 3; count of bases not matched to a gene: 10. The length of the CDR3 is 16 residues. CDR1 is MRHNA and CDR2 is SNTAGT in the germline V gene. The CDR3 bases are TGTGCCAGCTCTCTCGAGCGGACAGGGGGCTACAATGAGCAGTTCTTC. This codes for CASSLERTGGYNEQFF.

This clonotype occurred a few times. This rearrangement joins TRBV15 to TRBJ2-1, with D maybe TRBD2 (6 bases). Germline assignment: CDR1 LNHNV and CDR2 YYDKDF (reference sequence). The CDR3 loop spans 13 amino acids. With 3 bases removed from V and 10 bases from J, the gap between germline ends came to 13 bases. CDR3 residues: CATSSRRGIEQFF. CDR3 bases: TGTGCCACCAGCAGTCGCCGGGGGATCGAGCAGTTCTTC. Drawing the rest from reference TRBV15 and TRBJ2-1, the complete variable domain is DAMVIQNPRYQVTQFGKPVTLSCSQTLNHNVMYWYQQKSSQAPKLLFHYYDKDFNNEADTPDNFQSRRPNTSFCFLDIRSPGLGDTAMYLCATSSRRGIEQFFGPGTRLTVL.

The chain combines TRBV18 with TRBJ2-7; D ambiguous. With 5 bases removed from V and 6 bases from J, the gap between germline ends came to 17 bases. CDR1 is KGHSH, CDR2 LQKENI, per germline. The CDR3 has 14 amino acids. CDR3 amino acids: CASSTNDDPGEQYV. The CDR3 nucleotides read TGTGCCAGCTCAACAAACGACGACCCGGGCGAGCAGTACGTC.

There are a few counts of this clonotype. The chain employs TRBV4-2 and TRBJ1-5; D not certain. Between the trimmed V and J ends, which lost 0 bases and 0 bases, there was a span of 9 bases. CDR1 LGHNA and CDR2 YNFKEQ come from the germline V gene. The CDR3 is 16 amino acids. The CDR3 bases are TGTGCCAGCAGCCAAGATGGGCAGCTTAGCAATCAGCCCCAGCATTTT. It yields the protein CASSQDGQLSNQPQHF.

The chain uses TRBV11-2 and TRBJ2-1, with no clear D. The CDR3 length is 13 residues. The germline V gene has CDR1 SGHAT and CDR2 FQNNGV. V was trimmed by 2 bases and J by 9 bases, leaving 11 bases between them. CDR3 protein: CASSLRARGEQFF. DNA for the CDR3: TGTGCCAGCAGCTTAAGGGCCCGAGGTGAGCAGTTCTTC.

In its sample, this clonotype was seen a few times. The gene calls are TRBV11-2 and TRBJ2-1; D gene unclear. The CDR3 sequence is 13 residues long. V was pared by 0 bases and J by 6 bases, with 6 bases between. Germline lookup yields CDR1 SGHAT and CDR2 FQNNGV. CDR3 amino acids: CASSLDFGNEQFF. CDR3 nucleotides: TGTGCCAGCAGCTTAGATTTCGGCAATGAGCAGTTCTTC.

This rearrangement joins TRBV10-3 to TRBJ1-2; no definite D call. The CDR3 runs to 14 residues. Between the trimmed V and J ends, which lost 2 bases and 0 bases, there was a span of 7 bases. Germline V lookup: CDR1 ENHRY, CDR2 SYGVKD. The CDR3 protein is CAISEGPANYGYTF. The CDR3 nucleotides read TGTGCCATCAGTGAGGGGCCCGCTAACTATGGCTACACCTTC.

The rearrangement links TRBV20-1 to TRBJ2-1; TRBD2 agrees at 9 bases. The CDR3 is 14 amino acids. Losses at the gene ends were 6 bases for V and 9 bases for J; bases not matched to a gene: 12. From germline, CDR1 is DFQATT and CDR2 SNEGSKA (reference sequence). The CDR3 DNA reads as TGCAGTGCATCCATCGGGACTAGCAGAGGTGAGCAGTTCTTC. Translated, it gives CSASIGTSRGEQFF.

This clonotype turned up a few times. V gene TRBV28 combines with J gene TRBJ2-3; 7 positions agree with TRBD1. The V and J ends lost 7 bases and 3 bases, in that order; junction bases with no gene match: 7. The germline V gene has CDR1 MDHEN and CDR2 SYDVKM. CDR3 length equals 14 residues. CDR3 sequence (DNA): TGTGCCAGCACGGAGACAGGGCGGACAGATACGCAGTATTTT. This sequence encodes CASTETGRTDTQYF.